The 16 T cell receptor beta chains in this list originate from one sample, sequenced in a study of CD8 T cells in Susac syndrome. RNA in amounts of about 0.45 to 1 ug was reverse transcribed with random hexamers. TCRdb re-analysed the immunoSEQ multiplex PCR reads in MiXCR, keeping a single row per CDR3 protein. The sample lists roughly 250,000 distinct CDR3 sequences, 90% to 96% occurring once. Sequencing was carried out using CD4+ T cells from PBMCs. These receptors were taken from a human donor with Susac syndrome.

This chain connects TRBV29-1 to TRBJ1-1; D unresolved. The CDR3 sequence is 12 residues long. Germline V gene lookup returns CDR1 SQVTM and CDR2 ANQGSEA. The ends were cut back, 8 bases at V and 3 bases at J, with 13 bases in the middle. The CDR3 sequence is CSTSRGYTEAFF. CDR3 coding DNA: TGCAGCACCTCCAGAGGCTACACTGAAGCTTTCTTT.

The rearrangement joins TRBV4-1 to TRBJ2-1; 8 nucleotides line up with TRBD2. The V gene end was trimmed by 5 bases and the J gene end by 3 bases; junction bases not matched to a gene: 6. This CDR3 comprises 15 residues. Germline V CDR1 and CDR2: MGHRA, YSYEKL. For the CDR3, the DNA is TGCGCCAGCAGCGAATGGGGACTAGTCTACAATGAGCAGTTCTTC. This encodes CASSEWGLVYNEQFF.

The chain has TRBV6-4 and TRBJ2-3, with a weak D call TRBD2 (6 bases). Trimming removed 8 bases from V and 2 bases from J, with 17 bases in between. The CDR3 runs 15 residues. Germline V gives CDR1 MRHNA, CDR2 SNTAGT. CDR3 bases: TGTGCCAGCCGAGGACTAACTGGCGACACAGATACGCAGTATTTT. This gives the protein CASRGLTGDTDTQYF.

J is TRBJ1-1 and V is TRBV14; the match to TRBD1 covers 7 bases. The CDR3 covers 12 residues. J was trimmed by 4 bases and V by 7 bases; bases with no gene match: 3. Germline V gene data show CDR1 as SGHDN and CDR2 as FVKESK. The CDR3 loop is CASNRGGTEAFF. In DNA form, the CDR3 reads TGTGCCAGCAACAGGGGTGGCACTGAAGCTTTCTTT.

V gene TRBV12-3 or TRBV12-4 combines with J gene TRBJ2-3, with TRBD2 matching over 7 bases. V trimming: 6 bases; J trimming: 5 bases; junction bases outside the gene matches: 8. The CDR3 has 14 residues. For the CDR3, the DNA is TGTGCCAGCAGCCCAGCGGGAAACATAGATACGCAGTATTTT. Protein: CASSPAGNIDTQYF.

The rearrangement joins TRBV3-1 to TRBJ1-5; no clear D gene. Trimming pared 0 bases from V and 7 bases from J, leaving 4 bases between. This CDR3 has 12 residues. The germline gives CDR1 LGHDT, CDR2 YNNKEL (reference sequence). The CDR3 sequence is CASSQEGQPQHF. The CDR3 coding sequence is TGTGCCAGCAGCCAAGAGGGCCAGCCCCAGCATTTT.

With respect to this clonotype: The junction departs from the called germline gene at one end, perhaps through a read error. The chain carries TRBV20-1 and TRBJ1-1, with 7 bases matching TRBD1. CDR1 is DFQATT, CDR2 SNEGSKA, per germline (reference sequence). CDR3 length: 13 residues. This CDR3 reads CSATGTANSEAFF. CDR3 in DNA: TGCAGTGCTACTGGGACAGCCAACAGTGAAGCTTTCTTT.

This chain uses TRBV4-2 with TRBJ1-1; perhaps TRBD1 as D (5 bases). The germline V and J ends were trimmed by 4 bases and 5 bases, with 14 bases remaining between them. The CDR3 contains 14 residues. Germline values: CDR1 LGHNA, CDR2 YNFKEQ. The CDR3 protein is CASSPEGAGTEAFF. CDR3 DNA: TGTGCCAGCAGCCCCGAAGGGGCGGGTACTGAAGCTTTCTTT.

V gene TRBV20-1 combines with J gene TRBJ2-4; D might be TRBD1 (5 bases). Trimming removed 6 bases from V and 1 base from J, with 16 bases in between. This CDR3 contains 15 residues. Germline CDR1 and CDR2: DFQATT and SNEGSKA (reference sequence). The CDR3 nucleotides read TGCAGTGCCCCGCCCGCAGGGCTGGCCAAAAACATTCAGTACTTC. Amino acid sequence: CSAPPAGLAKNIQYF.

The chain joins TRBV28 to TRBJ1-2, with D unclear. The CDR3 is made up of 11 amino acids. From germline, CDR1 is MDHEN and CDR2 SYDVKM. V dropped 8 bases and J dropped 1 base, with 5 bases sitting between them. In DNA, the CDR3 is TGTGCCAGCCTAAATAACTATGGCTACACCTTC. This translates into CASLNNYGYTF.

This clonotype came up once. The rearrangement links TRBV20-1 to TRBJ2-7; the match to TRBD2 covers 8 bases. This CDR3 region has 15 residues. J lost 4 bases, V lost 6 bases, and 14 bases had no gene match. Germline V gene sequence: CDR1 DFQATT, CDR2 SNEGSKA (reference sequence). CDR3 in DNA: TGCAGTGCCCTAATAGCGGGACGGCCCCTATACGAGCAGTACTTC. Translated: CSALIAGRPLYEQYF.

The J gene is TRBJ2-3, the V gene TRBV20-1; tentative D call: TRBD2 (5 bases). Germline V gene lookup returns CDR1 DFQATT and CDR2 SNEGSKA (reference sequence). Trimming pared 7 bases from V and 0 bases from J, leaving 20 bases between. This CDR3 contains 16 residues. DNA of the CDR3: TGCAGTGTCCCATCTCGGGGTGGGCCTAGCACAGATACGCAGTATTTT. As protein: CSVPSRGGPSTDTQYF.

V and J are TRBV24-1 and TRBJ1-2, with a tentative D call TRBD1 (5 bases). Germline V lookup: CDR1 KGHDR, CDR2 SFDVKD. The CDR3 covers 15 residues. The V end lost 3 bases, the J end lost 4 bases, and 14 bases lay between the germline ends. The CDR3 reads CATSDRDGSPYGYTF. The CDR3 DNA reads TGTGCCACCAGTGATAGGGACGGTTCACCCTATGGCTACACCTTC.

The rearrangement links TRBV27 to TRBJ1-1, with D possibly being TRBD1 (6 bases). CDR1 is MNHEY and CDR2 is SMNVEV in the germline V gene (reference sequence). Between the trimmed V and J ends, which lost 5 bases and 7 bases, there was a span of 26 bases. The CDR3 has 17 residues. Here the CDR3 reads CASSPPSSPTGPGEAFF. The CDR3 nucleotides read TGTGCCAGCAGTCCGCCCTCATCCCCGACAGGTCCCGGTGAAGCTTTCTTT.

This rearrangement joins TRBV28 to TRBJ2-2, with 8 bases fitting TRBD1. The germline CDR1 and CDR2 sequences are MDHEN and SYDVKM. The V gene end was trimmed by 5 bases and the J gene end by 4 bases; junction bases not matched to a gene: 6. The CDR3 has 15 residues. The CDR3 coding sequence is TGTGCCAGCAGTCCCGGACAGGGATTCACCGGGGAGCTGTTTTTT. Its translation is CASSPGQGFTGELFF. The full variable domain, in which reference TRBV28 and TRBJ2-2 provide the parts outside the CDR3, is DVKVTQSSRYLVKRTGEKVFLECVQDMDHENMFWYRQDPGLGLRLIYFSYDVKMKEKGDIPEGYSVSREKKERFSLILESASTNQTSMYLCASSPGQGFTGELFFGEGSRLTVL.

The genes are TRBV27 and TRBJ2-1; no reliable D call. The CDR3 totals 14 residues. Deletions cut 6 bases from V and 4 bases from J, with 13 bases between. Per the germline V gene, CDR1 is MNHEY and CDR2 is SMNVEV (reference sequence). The CDR3 is CASRGSLPYNEQFF. The CDR3 DNA sequence: TGTGCCAGCAGGGGTAGCTTACCTTACAATGAGCAGTTCTTC.